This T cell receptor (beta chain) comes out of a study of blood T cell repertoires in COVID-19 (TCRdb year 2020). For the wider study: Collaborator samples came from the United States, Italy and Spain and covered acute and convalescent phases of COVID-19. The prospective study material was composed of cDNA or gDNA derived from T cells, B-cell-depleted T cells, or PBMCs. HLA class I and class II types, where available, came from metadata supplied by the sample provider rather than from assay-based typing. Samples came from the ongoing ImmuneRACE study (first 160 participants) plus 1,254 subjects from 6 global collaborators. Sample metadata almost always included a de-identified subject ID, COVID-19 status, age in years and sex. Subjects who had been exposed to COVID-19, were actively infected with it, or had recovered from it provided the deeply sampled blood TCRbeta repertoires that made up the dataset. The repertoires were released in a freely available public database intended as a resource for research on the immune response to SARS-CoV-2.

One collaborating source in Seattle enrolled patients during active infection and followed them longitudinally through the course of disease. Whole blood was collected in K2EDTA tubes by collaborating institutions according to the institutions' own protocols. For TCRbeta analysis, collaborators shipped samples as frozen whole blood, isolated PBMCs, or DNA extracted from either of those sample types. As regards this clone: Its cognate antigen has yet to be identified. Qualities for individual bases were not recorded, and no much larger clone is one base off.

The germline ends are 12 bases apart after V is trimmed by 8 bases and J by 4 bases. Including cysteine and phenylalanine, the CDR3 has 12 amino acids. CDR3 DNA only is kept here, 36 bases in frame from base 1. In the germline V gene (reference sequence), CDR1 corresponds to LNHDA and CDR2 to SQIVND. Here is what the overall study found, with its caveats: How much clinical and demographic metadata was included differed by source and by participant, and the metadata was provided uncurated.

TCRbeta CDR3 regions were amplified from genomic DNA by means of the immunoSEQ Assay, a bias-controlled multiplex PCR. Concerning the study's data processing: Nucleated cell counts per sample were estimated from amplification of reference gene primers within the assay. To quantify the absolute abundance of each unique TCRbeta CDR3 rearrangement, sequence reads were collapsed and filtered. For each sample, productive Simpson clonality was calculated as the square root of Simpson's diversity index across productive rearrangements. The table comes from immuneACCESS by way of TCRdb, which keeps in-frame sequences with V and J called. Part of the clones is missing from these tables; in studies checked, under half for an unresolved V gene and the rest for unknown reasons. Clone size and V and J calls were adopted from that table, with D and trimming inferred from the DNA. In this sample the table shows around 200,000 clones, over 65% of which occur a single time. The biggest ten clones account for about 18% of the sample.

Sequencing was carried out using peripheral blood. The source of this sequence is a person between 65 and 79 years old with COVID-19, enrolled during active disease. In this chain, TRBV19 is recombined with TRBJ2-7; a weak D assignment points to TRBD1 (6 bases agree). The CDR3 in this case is CASGGRGYEQYF. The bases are TGTGCCAGTGGAGGAAGGGGGTACGAGCAGTACTTC.